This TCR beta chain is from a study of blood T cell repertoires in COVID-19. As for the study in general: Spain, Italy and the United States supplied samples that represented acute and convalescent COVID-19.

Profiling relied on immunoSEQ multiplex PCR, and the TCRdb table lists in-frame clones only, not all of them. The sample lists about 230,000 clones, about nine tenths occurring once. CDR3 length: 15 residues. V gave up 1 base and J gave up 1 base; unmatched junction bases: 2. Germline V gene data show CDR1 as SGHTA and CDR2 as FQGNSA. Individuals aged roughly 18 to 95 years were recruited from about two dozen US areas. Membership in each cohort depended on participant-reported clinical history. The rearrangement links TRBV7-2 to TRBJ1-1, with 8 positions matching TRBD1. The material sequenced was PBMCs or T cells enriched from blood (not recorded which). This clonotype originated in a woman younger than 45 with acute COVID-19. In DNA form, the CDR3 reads TGTGCCAGCAGCTTAGGGACAGGGCGGAACACTGAAGCTTTCTTT. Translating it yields CASSLGTGRNTEAFF.